Each of the 12 T cell receptor beta chains below was sequenced from the same sample in a study of regulatory T cells in long-lasting Graves disease. Time point of the sample: persistent/refractory GD, antithyroid drugs over 5 years with positive TRAb. Following extraction of RNA from PBMCs, that RNA was used to make the TCR library. Construction of TCR beta libraries relied on iRepertoire HTBI primers and on Arm-PCR targeting CDR3 regions. TCRdb passed the multiplex PCR reads through MiXCR, listing each CDR3 protein once. The top ten hold about 7.8% of the sample, which has roughly 470,000 distinct CDR3 sequences, roughly 20% seen once. This sample comprised peripheral blood mononuclear cells (PBMCs), obtained when the disease was refractory, from a patient treated with antithyroid drugs. Every receptor here comes from a female donor with Graves disease.

This clonotype was seen many times. V and J are TRBV29-1 and TRBJ2-4; tentative D call: TRBD2 (5 bases). This CDR3 region has 16 residues. V was trimmed by 0 bases and J by 0 bases, leaving 12 bases between them. Germline V gene sequence: CDR1 SQVTM, CDR2 ANQGSEA. CDR3 sequence reads: CSVEDRGTVAKNIQYF. CDR3 sequence (DNA): TGCAGCGTTGAAGATCGGGGAACAGTAGCCAAAAACATTCAGTACTTC.

The sample holds many counts of this clonotype. V gene TRBV6-9 combines with J gene TRBJ1-1; unclear D gene. The germline V gene has CDR1 MNHGY and CDR2 SVAAGI. CDR3 size: 15 residues. V gave up 3 bases and J gave up 1 base, with 12 bases separating them. The CDR3 sequence is CASSYTTGWNTEAFF. The CDR3 bases are TGTGCCAGCAGTTACACGACGGGGTGGAACACTGAAGCTTTCTTT.

There are many counts of this clonotype. This chain joins TRBV28 and TRBJ2-7, with D possibly matching TRBD1 (7 bases). The germline gives CDR1 MDHEN, CDR2 SYDVKM. This CDR3 has 14 residues. V lost 4 bases and J lost 3, with 13 bases in between. CDR3 nucleotide sequence: TGTGCCAGCAGTTCAGGGGGGCAGGTCTACGAGCAGTACTTC. This codes for CASSSGGQVYEQYF. Together with reference TRBV28 and TRBJ2-7, the CDR3 gives the full variable domain: DVKVTQSSRYLVKRTGEKVFLECVQDMDHENMFWYRQDPGLGLRLIYFSYDVKMKEKGDIPEGYSVSREKKERFSLILESASTNQTSMYLCASSSGGQVYEQYFGPGTRLTVT.

This clonotype has ten or more counts. The rearrangement links TRBV6-1 to TRBJ2-7, with TRBD2 identical over 8 bases. CDR1 and CDR2 from the germline V gene are MNHNS and SASEGT. The CDR3 is 20 amino acids. Trimming removed 0 bases from V and 4 bases from J; junction bases left unmatched: 20. The CDR3 is CASSEAPRGLVVAAGYEQYF. The CDR3 DNA is TGTGCCAGCAGTGAAGCGCCAAGGGGACTAGTCGTCGCGGCGGGGTACGAGCAGTACTTC.

There are many counts of this clonotype. V gene TRBV2 combines with J gene TRBJ2-7; D gene ambiguous. The CDR3 contains 12 residues. Germline CDR1 reads SNHLY; CDR2 reads FYNNEI. V lost 7 bases and J 1 base, leaving 8 bases between the germline ends. The CDR3 loop reads CASNERSYEQYF. For the CDR3, the DNA is TGTGCCAGCAACGAGCGTTCCTACGAGCAGTACTTC.

The chain has TRBV9 and TRBJ1-5; D ambiguous. CDR1 is SGDLS, CDR2 YYNGEE, per germline. V gave up 0 bases and J gave up 3 bases, with 4 bases separating them. The CDR3 is made up of 13 amino acids. The CDR3: CASSVGANQPQHF. For the CDR3, the DNA is TGTGCCAGCAGCGTAGGTGCCAATCAGCCCCAGCATTTT.

This clonotype was observed at least ten times. V is TRBV2 and J is TRBJ1-4; maybe TRBD1 (5 bases). This CDR3 comprises 15 residues. Germline V gene lookup returns CDR1 SNHLY and CDR2 FYNNEI. The V end lost 6 bases, the J end lost 6 bases, and 17 bases lay between the germline ends. The CDR3 DNA is TGTGCCAGCAGATCTTCGCTCATGGGGGATGAAAAACTGTTTTTT. Translation gives CASRSSLMGDEKLFF.

This clonotype appeared a few times. CDR3 in DNA: TGCGCCAGCAGCTTGATTCGGTTCACAGATACGCAGTATTTT. Protein sequence: CASSLIRFTDTQYF. The chain employs TRBV5-1 and TRBJ2-3; D remains ambiguous. Trimming took off 1 base at V and 2 bases at J, with 8 bases between the two ends. The CDR3 sequence is 14 residues long. CDR1 and CDR2 (germline): SGHRS, YFSETQ.

The chain has TRBV6-1 and TRBJ2-4; TRBD2 aligns across 8 bases. Germline V CDR1 and CDR2: MNHNS, SASEGT. V trimming: 5 bases; J trimming: 4 bases; junction bases outside the gene matches: 7. The CDR3 covers 15 residues. CDR3 in amino acids: CASSPTLAVKNIQYF. The DNA of the CDR3 is TGTGCCAGCAGTCCTACACTAGCGGTGAAAAACATTCAGTACTTC.

The CDR3 region is CASSPAAQAGTEAFF. The DNA of the CDR3 is TGTGCCAGCTCACCCGCGGCACAGGCGGGCACTGAAGCTTTCTTT. The chain links TRBV18 to TRBJ1-1; possibly TRBD1 for D (5 bases). Trimming stripped 3 bases from V and 4 bases from J, with 15 bases between. Germline V lookup: CDR1 KGHSH, CDR2 LQKENI. This CDR3 spans 15 amino acids. The entire variable domain, with the rest obtained from reference TRBV18 and TRBJ1-1, is as follows: NAGVMQNPRHLVRRRGQEARLRCSPMKGHSHVYWYRQLPEEGLKFMVYLQKENIIDESGMPKERFSAEFPKEGPSILRIQQVVRGDSAAYFCASSPAAQAGTEAFFGQGTRLTVV.

Comments on this clonotype: Only one base separates this from a far larger clonotype, so it likely reflects a read error. This chain uses TRBV30 with TRBJ2-1; 7 bases align to TRBD1. CDR1 and CDR2 from the germline V gene are GTSNPN and SVGIG (reference sequence). The CDR3 consists of 14 residues. Trimming at V came to 2 bases and at J to 10 bases, leaving 11 bases not matched to a gene. CDR3 bases: TGTGCCTGGAGTTTGGCAGGGGGTAGCTACGAGCAGTTCTTC. It yields the protein CAWSLAGGSYEQFF.

The table lists this clonotype with many counts. The V and J genes are TRBV28 and TRBJ2-7, with D unresolved. There are 13 residues in the CDR3. Per germline, CDR1 MDHEN and CDR2 SYDVKM. V was trimmed by 5 bases and J by 4 bases, leaving 12 bases between them. For the CDR3, the DNA is TGTGCCAGCAGTCTTCCACACCCTTACGAGCAGTACTTC. It specifies CASSLPHPYEQYF.